These 18 T cell receptor beta chains were sequenced from one sample in a study of molecular identifiers for immune sequencing clone quantification. TCRdb called the PCR reads again in MiXCR, with one record for every CDR3 protein. Of 600,000 to 650,000 distinct CDR3 sequences in the sample, 20% were seen once. The sequencing sample was made of naive CD8+ T cells from blood, with Jurkat cell RNA spiked in. Specified subset: FACS-sorted CD8+CD4-CCR7+CD45RA+ naive T cells. These receptors came from a human donor in good health. Some libraries in this study had Jurkat cell RNA spiked in.

This clonotype was detected ten times or more. The rearrangement joins TRBV4-3 to TRBJ2-2; TRBD1 agrees at 8 bases. Germline trimming cut 2 bases from V and 6 bases from J; bases unmatched to any gene: 5. Germline CDR1 reads LGHNA; CDR2 reads YSLEER. This CDR3 has 15 amino acids. The CDR3 loop reads CASSQSWTGPGELFF. The DNA for the CDR3 is TGCGCCAGCAGCCAATCGTGGACAGGGCCCGGGGAGCTGTTTTTT.

With respect to this clonotype: The conserved closing phenylalanine or tryptophan is absent in this CDR3, likely reflecting a read error. The V and J genes are TRBV27 and TRBJ1-5; D might be TRBD1 (5 bases). Germline CDR1 MNHEY, CDR2 SMNVEV (reference sequence). CDR3 length: 12 residues. Trimming took off 6 bases at V and 4 bases at J, with 7 bases between the two ends. The chain's CDR3 is CASRAGNQPQHL. The CDR3 DNA reads as TGTGCCAGCAGGGCAGGGAATCAGCCCCAGCATCTT.

This clonotype was counted at least ten times. The genes are TRBV6-2 or TRBV6-3 and TRBJ2-3, with D tentatively TRBD2 (5 bases). The V gene lost 2 bases and the J gene lost 6 bases, with 9 bases spanning the gap. The CDR3 is 13 amino acids. Per germline, CDR1 MNHEY and CDR2 SVGEGT. CDR3 sequence (DNA): TGTGCCAGCAGTTACGCTCCGGGGGATACGCAGTATTTT. Residues: CASSYAPGDTQYF.

The chain has TRBV20-1 and TRBJ2-7, with TRBD2 matching 9 bases. The length of the CDR3 is 14 residues. The J segment lost 0 bases and the V segment lost 4 bases, leaving 4 bases of the junction unmatched. Per the germline V gene, CDR1 is DFQATT and CDR2 is SNEGSKA (reference sequence). Written as DNA, the CDR3 is TGCAGTGCTAAGCTAGCGGGAACCTCCTACGAGCAGTACTTC. This sequence encodes CSAKLAGTSYEQYF.

At least ten counts were recorded for this clonotype. The rearrangement links TRBV6-4 to TRBJ2-1; 16 nucleotides agree with TRBD2. After removal of 6 bases from V and 2 bases from J, the junction contained 10 bases not matched to a gene. Germline assignment: CDR1 MRHNA and CDR2 SNTAGT. This CDR3 contains 19 residues. CDR3 bases: TGTGCCAGCAGCGGCGATCCCGGGACTAGCGGGAGGGCCTACAATGAGCAGTTCTTC. It is translated as CASSGDPGTSGRAYNEQFF.

As concerns this clonotype: This may be a read error: a much more frequent sequence differs by one nucleotide. This likely comes from a read error, as the CDR3 has no conserved phenylalanine or tryptophan at its end. The chain uses TRBV12-3 or TRBV12-4 and TRBJ1-4, with a weak D call TRBD1 (5 bases). The CDR3 is 12 residues long. The V and J ends lost 6 bases and 6 bases respectively, with 8 bases between them. The CDR3 region has the DNA TGTGCCAGCAGACGGGGGGATGAAAAACTGTTTCTT. It is translated as CASRRGDEKLFL.

This clonotype appeared a few times. The gene calls are TRBV6-2 or TRBV6-3 and TRBJ2-1, with 12 bases fitting TRBD2. This CDR3 spans 14 amino acids. Germline CDR1 is MNHEY and CDR2 is SVGEGT. Losses at the gene ends were 6 bases for V and 8 bases for J; bases not matched to a gene: 5. The CDR3 here is CASSPASGRDEQFF. The DNA for the CDR3 is TGTGCCAGCAGCCCGGCTAGCGGGAGGGATGAGCAGTTCTTC.

V usage is TRBV19 and J usage is TRBJ2-7; D remains ambiguous. The CDR3 covers 14 residues. Trimming pared 8 bases from V and 4 bases from J, leaving 18 bases between. Germline CDR1 is LNHDA and CDR2 is SQIVND (reference sequence). The CDR3 here is CASSPGLRVYEQYF. DNA for the CDR3: TGTGCCAGTTCTCCGGGCCTCCGTGTGTACGAGCAGTACTTC. The full variable domain, with the rest looked up from reference TRBV19 and TRBJ2-7, is DGGITQSPKYLFRKEGQNVTLSCEQNLNHDAMYWYRQDPGQGLRLIYYSQIVNDFQKGDIAEGYSVSREKKESFPLTVTSAQKNPTAFYLCASSPGLRVYEQYFGPGTRLTVT.

Ten or more counts support this clonotype. The chain is built from TRBV5-1 and TRBJ1-1, with 9 nucleotides matching TRBD1. There are 14 residues in the CDR3. J was trimmed by 5 bases and V by 4 bases; bases with no gene match: 6. CDR1 and CDR2 (germline): SGHRS, YFSETQ. The CDR3 spells CASSIGQGRTEAFF. The CDR3 nucleotides are TGCGCCAGCAGCATAGGACAGGGGCGGACTGAAGCTTTCTTT.

The chain uses TRBV7-9 and TRBJ1-2; D is ambiguous. Germline V gene data show CDR1 as SEHNR and CDR2 as FQNEAQ (reference sequence). The CDR3 runs 15 residues. Trimming shortened V by 1 base and J by 10 bases, and 19 bases separated the two germline ends. CDR3 protein: CASSLVSPGSGDYTF. Here the CDR3 DNA reads TGTGCCAGCAGCTTAGTCAGTCCGGGTAGCGGCGACTACACCTTC.

This clonotype was found many times. The chain joins TRBV2 to TRBJ1-3, with D hard to call. This CDR3 has 15 amino acids. V was clipped by 3 bases and J by 0 bases, with 9 bases between them. CDR1 is SNHLY and CDR2 is FYNNEI in the germline V gene. The CDR3 is CASSEGLSSGNTIYF. The CDR3 DNA reads TGTGCCAGCAGTGAGGGGTTATCCTCTGGAAACACCATATATTTT.

In regard to this clonotype: A much larger clonotype is one base distant, so this may be a read error. The genes are TRBV25-1 and TRBJ2-1; 8 nucleotides match TRBD2. There are 15 residues in the CDR3. CDR1 and CDR2 from the germline V gene are MGHDK and SYGVNS. V lost 8 bases and J lost 5; bases outside the gene matches: 11. This chain's CDR3 is CASGGLAGVDNEQFF. In DNA, the CDR3 is TGTGCCAGCGGTGGTCTAGCGGGCGTAGACAATGAGCAGTTCTTC.

At least ten counts were recorded for this clonotype. This rearrangement joins TRBV14 to TRBJ1-2, with D unclear. In germline, CDR1 is SGHDN, CDR2 FVKESK. CDR3 size: 14 residues. V was cut by 3 bases and J by 4 bases, with 12 bases left in between. In DNA form, the CDR3 reads TGTGCCAGCAGCCATTCTTCAGACATCTATGGCTACACCTTC. Translating gives CASSHSSDIYGYTF.

This rearrangement joins TRBV6-5 to TRBJ2-5, with TRBD1 as a possible D gene (5 bases). Trimming took off 0 bases at V and 5 bases at J, with 16 bases between the two ends. The CDR3 extends over 16 amino acids. Germline V gene lookup returns CDR1 MNHEY and CDR2 SVGAGI. The CDR3, as DNA: TGTGCCAGCAGTTACTCTCTAGGGCAGGGCGGTGAGACCCAGTACTTC. Translation: CASSYSLGQGGETQYF.

This clonotype was seen at least ten times. The V and J genes are TRBV7-9 and TRBJ2-5, with 9 bases that match TRBD2. The CDR3 is 15 residues long. With V trimmed by 4 bases and J by 6 bases, 9 bases remained unmatched. Germline V CDR1 and CDR2: SEHNR, FQNEAQ (reference sequence). The CDR3 loop reads CASSYGTLAGKTQYF. In DNA form, the CDR3 reads TGTGCCAGCAGCTATGGGACCCTAGCGGGGAAGACCCAGTACTTC. The full variable domain, its missing parts supplied by reference TRBV7-9 and TRBJ2-5, is DTGVSQNPRHKITKRGQNVTFRCDPISEHNRLYWYRQTLGQGPEFLTYFQNEAQLEKSRLLSDRFSAERPKGSFSTLEIQRTEQGDSAMYLCASSYGTLAGKTQYFGPGTRLLVL.

This clonotype has a count of ten or more. The CDR3 sequence: CASAAGTEQYF. The CDR3 coding sequence is TGTGCCAGCGCCGCCGGGACAGAGCAGTACTTC. The genes are TRBV27 and TRBJ2-7; tentatively, D is TRBD1 (6 bases). In germline, CDR1 is MNHEY, CDR2 SMNVEV (reference sequence). The CDR3 is 11 residues long. Trimming shortened V by 8 bases and J by 7 bases, and 12 bases separated the two germline ends.

This clonotype was seen a handful of times. The J gene is TRBJ1-6, the V gene TRBV19; 7 bases line up with TRBD1. The V gene's germline CDR1 is LNHDA and CDR2 SQIVND (reference sequence). Losses at the gene ends were 3 bases for V and 5 bases for J; bases not matched to a gene: 1. The CDR3 covers 14 residues. The CDR3 nucleotides read TGTGCCAGTAGTATTGGGACAGATAATTCACCCCTCCACTTT. Amino acid sequence: CASSIGTDNSPLHF.

As concerns this clonotype: A much larger clone lies one base from this, so it may be a read error. The rearrangement uses TRBV28 and TRBJ1-5; D is perhaps TRBD1 (5 bases). The CDR3 extends over 14 amino acids. Trimming shortened V by 6 bases and J by 1 base, and 10 bases separated the two germline ends. Germline CDR1 reads MDHEN; CDR2 reads SYDVKM. In nucleotides, the CDR3 is TGTGCCAGCAGGGGCAGGGCCAGCAATCAGCCCCAGCATTTT. This gives the protein CASRGRASNQPQHF.